The sequence of this T cell receptor (beta chain) was determined in a study of PD-1 blockade in mismatch repair-deficient tumors. Using immunoSEQ multiplex PCR, the repertoire was profiled, and TCRdb retains in-frame clones only, with some absent. The sample carries 77,000 or so clones, 80% to 90% recorded once. All patients were mismatch repair deficient, assessed by either PCR or immunohistochemistry. V was pared by 2 bases and J by 1 base, with 15 bases between. CDR1 is SGDLS and CDR2 is YYNGEE in the germline V gene. This CDR3 region has 16 residues. V usage is TRBV9 and J usage is TRBJ1-1; maybe TRBD1 (5 bases). The TCR was taken from an adult with mismatch repair-deficient cancer. Source: peripheral blood, taken 44 weeks after starting pembrolizumab. CDR3 nucleotide sequence: TGTGCCAGCAGCGTTGGGTCAGGGAAAAAGAACACTGAAGCTTTCTTT. It specifies CASSVGSGKKNTEAFF.